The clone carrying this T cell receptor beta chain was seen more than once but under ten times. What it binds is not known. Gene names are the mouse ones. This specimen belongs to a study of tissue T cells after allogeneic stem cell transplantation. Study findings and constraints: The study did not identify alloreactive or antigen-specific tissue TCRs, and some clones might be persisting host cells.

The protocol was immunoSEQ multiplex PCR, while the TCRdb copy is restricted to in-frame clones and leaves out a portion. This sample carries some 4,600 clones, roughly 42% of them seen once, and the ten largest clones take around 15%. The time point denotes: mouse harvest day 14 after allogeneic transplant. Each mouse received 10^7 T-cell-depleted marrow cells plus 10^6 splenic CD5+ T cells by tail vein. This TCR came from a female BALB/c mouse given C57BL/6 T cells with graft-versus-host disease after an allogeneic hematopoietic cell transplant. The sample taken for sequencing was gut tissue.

The CDR3 loop reads CASSHQQNTLYF. The part of the CDR3 DNA that was read is TGTGCCAGCAGTCACCAGCAAAACACCTTGTAC. The J gene is TRBJ2-4, the V gene TRBV26, with D unresolved. The sequence runs out 1 residue before the end of the CDR3; the remainder is reconstructed from the germline J gene. V lost 4 bases to trimming and J lost 3 bases, with 5 bases between them. This CDR3 spans 12 amino acids. CDR1 and CDR2 from the germline V gene are KGHPV and FQNQEV (reference sequence).